A selection of T cell receptor beta chains follows, all from one sample in a study of CD8 T cells in Susac syndrome. MiXCR, run by TCRdb on the immunoSEQ multiplex PCR reads, gives a single entry per CDR3 protein. The sample has some 400,000 distinct CDR3 sequences, 75% to 90% seen once. The sequencing sample was made of CD8+ T cells from PBMCs. These receptors were taken from a human donor with multiple sclerosis. Both conserved end residues are part of each CDR3. Each record gives: clone size, D gene, V gene, J gene, CDR3 protein, CDR3 DNA. D genes are given only for firm matches. Not all rows give a size; the values are once, few, many and, for expanded clones, a class.

>.|.|TRBV7-9|TRBJ2-7
CASSVTGGTYEQYF
TGTGCCAGCAGCGTAACTGGGGGAACCTACGAGCAGTACTTC
>.|.|TRBV28|TRBJ2-1
CATRRGPEHNNEQFF
TGTGCTACCCGACGGGGGCCCGAGCACAACAATGAGCAGTTCTTC
>.|TRBD1|TRBV4-1|TRBJ1-1
CASSQEPRGLGGEAFF
TGCGCCAGCAGCCAGGAACCGAGGGGGCTAGGGGGTGAAGCTTTCTTT
>.|.|TRBV5-1|TRBJ2-4
CASSAGPTPGIQYF
TGCGCCAGCAGCGCCGGACCGACCCCGGGCATTCAGTACTTC
>.|.|TRBV6-1|TRBJ1-6
CASMGRAYNSPLHF
TGTGCCAGCATGGGCAGGGCCTATAATTCACCCCTCCACTTT
>.|TRBD2|TRBV2|TRBJ2-7
CASSEPGGRITYEQYF
TGTGCCAGCAGTGAACCCGGCGGGAGGATAACCTACGAGCAGTACTTC
>.|.|TRBV6-1|TRBJ1-2
CASSHRGGYYGYTF
TGTGCCAGCAGTCACCGAGGGGGTTACTATGGCTACACCTTC
>.|TRBD1|TRBV6-5|TRBJ1-1
CASSYPGQGGGTEAFF
TGTGCCAGCAGTTACCCTGGACAGGGGGGAGGCACTGAAGCTTTCTTT
>.|TRBD2|TRBV9|TRBJ2-1
CASSPLGRELNEQFF
TGTGCCAGCAGCCCCCTTGGGCGGGAGCTCAATGAGCAGTTCTTC
>.|.|TRBV6-1|TRBJ2-7
CASSPGTASGEQYF
TGTGCCAGCAGCCCTGGGACGGCGAGTGGCGAGCAGTACTTC
>.|.|TRBV30|TRBJ1-1
CAWEMGVGTEAFF
TGTGCCTGGGAGATGGGGGTTGGCACTGAAGCTTTCTTT
>.|.|TRBV7-9|TRBJ2-5
CASSITTGNQETQYF
TGTGCCAGCAGCATCACGACAGGAAACCAAGAGACCCAGTACTTC
>.|.|TRBV5-6|TRBJ1-1
CASSPQWGEAFF
TGTGCCAGCAGCCCTCAGTGGGGGGAAGCTTTCTTT
>.|.|TRBV7-9|TRBJ1-6
CASSLGGPSPLHF
TGTGCCAGCAGCTTAGGAGGGCCTTCACCCCTCCACTTT
>once|TRBD1|TRBV4-1|TRBJ2-7
CASSRFGDSLNYEQYF
TGCGCCAGCAGCCGCTTCGGGGACAGCCTTAACTACGAGCAGTACTTC
>.|.|TRBV5-4|TRBJ2-1
CASSPEDPANEQFF
TGTGCCAGCAGCCCCGAAGACCCAGCCAATGAGCAGTTCTTC
>.|TRBD1|TRBV6-4|TRBJ2-1
CASSDQNRGSYNEQFF
TGTGCCAGCAGTGACCAGAACAGGGGTTCTTACAATGAGCAGTTCTTC
>once|.|TRBV4-1|TRBJ1-3
CASSIPSVPGNTIYF
TGCGCCAGCAGCATTCCTTCCGTCCCTGGAAACACCATATATTTT
>.|TRBD2|TRBV4-1|TRBJ2-7
CASSQEKAGGYYEQYF
TGCGCCAGCAGCCAAGAGAAAGCGGGGGGGTACTACGAGCAGTACTTC
>.|.|TRBV29-1|TRBJ1-2
CSVEDRANYGYPF
TGCAGCGTTGAAGATCGGGCTAACTATGGCTACCCCTTC
>.|TRBD2|TRBV9|TRBJ2-7
CASSPFPGTSGIGVYEQYF
TGTGCCAGCAGCCCCTTCCCCGGGACTAGCGGGATCGGGGTCTACGAGCAGTACTTC
>once|.|TRBV12-3/TRBV12-4|TRBJ1-2
CASIFRASRSYGYTF
TGTGCCAGCATTTTCCGGGCGTCGAGATCCTATGGCTACACCTTC
>.|.|TRBV7-8|TRBJ2-5
CASSLAEVWKETQYF
TGTGCCAGCAGCTTAGCTGAGGTCTGGAAAGAGACCCAGTACTTC
>.|.|TRBV7-6|TRBJ2-1
CASSLGWGGVYEQFF
TGTGCCAGCAGCTTAGGGTGGGGCGGGGTCTATGAGCAGTTCTTC
>.|.|TRBV30|TRBJ2-7
CAWSAGLKGMTYEQYF
TGTGCCTGGAGTGCGGGCTTGAAGGGGATGACCTACGAGCAGTACTTC
>.|.|TRBV6-4|TRBJ2-6
CASSHGGHRTELGSGANVLTF
TGTGCCAGCAGTCACGGGGGACATAGGACAGAGTTGGGCTCTGGGGCCAACGTCCTGACTTTC
>.|TRBD2|TRBV7-9|TRBJ2-7
CASNSGSGYEQYF
TGTGCCAGTAATAGCGGGAGTGGCTACGAGCAGTACTTC
>once|TRBD1|TRBV28|TRBJ1-1
CASTSGQGNTEAFF
TGTGCCAGCACATCGGGACAGGGCAACACTGAAGCTTTCTTT
>.|.|TRBV11-2|TRBJ1-6
CASSLEFGDLVNYNSPLHF
TGTGCCAGCAGCTTAGAATTCGGGGACCTTGTGAACTATAATTCACCCCTCCACTTT
>once|TRBD2|TRBV7-9|TRBJ2-1
CASSLYPTSGGYSYNEQFF
TGTGCCAGCAGCTTATACCCGACTAGCGGGGGGTACTCCTACAATGAGCAGTTCTTC
>.|TRBD1|TRBV7-6|TRBJ1-1
CASSPSSTGGTEAFF
TGTGCCAGCAGCCCATCGTCCACAGGGGGAACTGAAGCTTTCTTT
>.|.|TRBV20-1|TRBJ1-1
CSARDWRGPEAFF
TGCAGTGCTAGAGATTGGAGGGGCCCTGAAGCTTTCTTT
>.|.|TRBV30|TRBJ2-7
CAWSAQGTEQYF
TGTGCCTGGAGCGCACAGGGAACGGAGCAGTACTTC
>.|.|TRBV7-8|TRBJ2-7
CASSFYDRSSYEQYF
TGTGCCAGCAGCTTCTATGACAGGAGTTCCTACGAGCAGTACTTC